The clone carrying this TCR beta chain has only a few counts. The antigen is unknown. Construction of the TCR beta libraries employed iRepertoire HTBI primers in conjunction with Arm-PCR of CDR3 regions. TCRdb reprocessed the multiplex PCR reads with MiXCR, giving one entry per CDR3 protein. The sample yields more than 350,000 distinct CDR3 sequences, roughly 23% seen once. Sample time point: persistent/refractory GD, antithyroid drugs over 5 years with positive TRAb. RNA isolated from PBMCs was used to make the TCR library. The data belong to a study of regulatory T cells in long-lasting Graves disease. Study overall: Persistent cases were those of Graves' disease that involved over 5 years of antithyroid drugs with positive TSH receptor antibodies. Study-level results: It was in persistent disease that TRBV28, TRBJ1-2 and TRBJ2-5 were favored. The work looked only at peripheral blood and did not look at thyroid tissue.

V was shortened by 3 bases and J by 0 bases, with 6 bases between the two germline ends. This CDR3 region has 14 residues. The clonotype was recovered from a female donor with Graves disease. V and J are TRBV12-3 or TRBV12-4 and TRBJ1-5; D is ambiguous. The source was peripheral blood mononuclear cells (PBMCs), collected when the disease was refractory, from a patient treated with antithyroid drugs. CDR3 protein: CASSFEYSNQPQHF. The CDR3 nucleotides are TGTGCCAGCAGTTTCGAATATAGCAATCAGCCCCAGCATTTT.